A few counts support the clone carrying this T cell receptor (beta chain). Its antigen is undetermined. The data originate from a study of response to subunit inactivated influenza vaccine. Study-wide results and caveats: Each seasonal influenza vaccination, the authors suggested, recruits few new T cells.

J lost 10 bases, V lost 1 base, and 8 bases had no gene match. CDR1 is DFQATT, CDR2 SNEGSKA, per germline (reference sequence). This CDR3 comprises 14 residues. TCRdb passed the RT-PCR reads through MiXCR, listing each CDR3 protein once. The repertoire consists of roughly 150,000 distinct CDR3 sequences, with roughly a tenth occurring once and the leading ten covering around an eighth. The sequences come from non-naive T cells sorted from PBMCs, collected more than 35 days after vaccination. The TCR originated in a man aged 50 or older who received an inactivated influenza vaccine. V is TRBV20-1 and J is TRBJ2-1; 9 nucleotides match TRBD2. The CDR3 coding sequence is TGCAGTGCTAGAGGCCAGCGGGGGGTTCTGGAGCAGTTCTTC. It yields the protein CSARGQRGVLEQFF.